This T cell receptor (beta chain) came from a study of cytomegalovirus exposure and HLA in healthy donors. Generated by immunoSEQ multiplex PCR, the TCRdb table keeps only in-frame clones and is missing some. The sample lists over 250,000 clones; around 90% were seen once. In its sample, this clone was seen once. The antigen remains undetermined. Study results and caveats: Many donors shared some public TCRs, even though most TCR sequences were rare. Researchers reported that a few CMV-associated chains were confirmed in vitro as CMV antigen-specific.

The sequence derives from a woman aged 30 to 39 in good health and CMV-seropositive. The specimen was PBMCs.

The CDR3 nucleotides are TGTGCCAGCAGTTACGTCGGGACAGTGAGTGGGGCCTATAATTCACCCCTCCACTTT. Translated, it gives CASSYVGTVSGAYNSPLHF. J is TRBJ1-6 and V is TRBV6-8, with 7 bases lining up with TRBD1. Per germline, CDR1 MNHGY and CDR2 SAAAGT. V lost 2 bases to trimming and J lost 2 bases; unmatched junction nucleotides: 12. This CDR3 spans 19 amino acids.